Included here is one T cell receptor (beta chain) sequence, with context. The target antigen is unknown. The junction departs from the called germline gene at one end, perhaps through a read error. Patients were all untreated before their thyroid surgery. The source of the sample is a study of metastatic and nonmetastatic thyroid tumors. Study-level points and caveats: Across blood and tumor, TCR beta diversity in malignant thyroid tumors was reportedly significantly higher than in benign nodules.

Germline CDR1 reads SGHVS; CDR2 reads FQNEAQ. The CDR3 contains 13 residues. Authors' analysis steps: The distant-metastasis classifier for papillary thyroid cancer was built from CDR3 differences across clinicopathological groups. MiXCR reprocessed the PCR reads for TCRdb. TCRdb's processing, not the authors', yielded these V and J calls. The repertoire consists of about 20,000 clones, with around a sixth occurring once and the leading ten covering around a fifth. This receptor was identified in a female donor with papillary thyroid cancer or a benign thyroid nodule (not recorded which). Some clones in this sample may be carry-over from other donors' samples. The genes are TRBV7-8 and TRBJ2-2; D is unresolved. Sequenced sample: blood. CDR3 amino acids: CASILVETGELFF. The CDR3, as DNA: TGTGCCAGCATCTTAGTCGAGACCGGGGAGCTGTTTTTT.